This paragraph covers one T cell receptor (beta chain) sequence. Its specificity is unknown. The data belong to a study of CD8 T cells in Susac syndrome. Broader study findings: As the study acknowledged, the number of individuals in its TCR sequencing and HLA analysis was relatively small.

TEMRA cells were FACS-enriched, while CD8+ and CD4+ T cells were negatively isolated. It was with random hexamers that roughly 0.45 to 1 ug RNA was reverse transcribed. TCRdb used MiXCR to reprocess the immunoSEQ multiplex PCR reads, holding one entry per CDR3 protein. The sample records about 180,000 distinct CDR3 sequences, approximately 93% being singletons. V lost 4 bases and J lost 1; bases outside the gene matches: 3. The V gene's germline CDR1 is MDHEN and CDR2 SYDVKM. This CDR3 has 16 amino acids. The chain carries TRBV28 and TRBJ2-4, with TRBD2 identical over 11 bases. This clonotype was obtained from a human donor with multiple sclerosis. Sequencing input: CD4+ T cells from PBMCs. The CDR3 reads CASSSWTSGAKNIQYF. The CDR3 region has the DNA TGTGCCAGCAGTTCGTGGACTAGCGGGGCCAAAAACATTCAGTACTTC.